This TCR beta chain comes out of a study of CXCR3-negative and CXCR3-positive naive CD8 T cells. Via 5' RACE with UMI labels, TRB cDNA libraries were prepared. TCRdb re-called the 5' RACE reads and catalogs CDR3 proteins one per entry, DNA excluded. The sample table sets out 20,000 to 25,000 distinct CDR3 sequences. From germline, CDR1 is SGHVS and CDR2 FNYEAQ. The CDR3 consists of 15 residues. The source material was memory CD8+ T cells from blood. The chain employs TRBV7-6 and TRBJ2-7; TCRdb selects TRBD2, and the lack of DNA leaves this call unchecked. The receptor was derived from a human donor in good health. Some clones in this sample may be carry-over from other donors' samples. The CDR3 loop reads CASSPPAGGYYEQYF.